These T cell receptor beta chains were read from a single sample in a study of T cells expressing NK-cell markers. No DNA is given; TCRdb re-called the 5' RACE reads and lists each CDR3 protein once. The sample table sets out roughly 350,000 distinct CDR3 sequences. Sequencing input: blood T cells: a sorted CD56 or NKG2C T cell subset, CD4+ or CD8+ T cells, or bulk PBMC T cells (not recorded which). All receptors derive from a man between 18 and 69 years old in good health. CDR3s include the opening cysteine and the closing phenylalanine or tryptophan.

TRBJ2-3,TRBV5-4,CASSRRDGGTDTQYF
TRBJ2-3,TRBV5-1,CASSLAPGVKADTQYF
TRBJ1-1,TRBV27,CASSGQINTEAFF
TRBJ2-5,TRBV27,CASGYRDSQETQYF
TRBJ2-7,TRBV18,CASSQTGGIEQYF
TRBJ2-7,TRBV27,CASSLFSRPTLGEQYF
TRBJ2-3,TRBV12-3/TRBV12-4,CASSSPVWGLSTDTQYF
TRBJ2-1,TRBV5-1,CASSLDASVYGNEQFF
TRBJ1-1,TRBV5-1,CASSTNTGSSTEAFF
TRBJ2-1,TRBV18,CASSPQTHPNEQFF
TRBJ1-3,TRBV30,CAWSVLAGNTIYF
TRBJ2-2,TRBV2,CASIPLAGGTGELFF
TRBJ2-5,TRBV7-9,CASRPPGQAGWTQYF
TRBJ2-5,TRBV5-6,CASRRRSIQETQYF
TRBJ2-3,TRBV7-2,CASSEQGPRVTDTQYF
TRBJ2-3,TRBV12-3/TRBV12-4,CATARLESTDTQYF
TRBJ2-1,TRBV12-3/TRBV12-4,CASRDRVSERSYNEQFF
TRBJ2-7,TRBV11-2,CASSTGRDIPSYEQYF
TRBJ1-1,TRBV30,CAWGTGVRTEAFF
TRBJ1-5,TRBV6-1,CASSTTLQRDQPQHF
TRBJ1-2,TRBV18,CASSPEDRGRIYGYTF
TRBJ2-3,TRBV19,CASRVGLDTDTQYF
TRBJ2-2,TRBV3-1,CASSLRTGTVTGELFF
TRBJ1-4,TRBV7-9,CASSLSTDSNEKLFF